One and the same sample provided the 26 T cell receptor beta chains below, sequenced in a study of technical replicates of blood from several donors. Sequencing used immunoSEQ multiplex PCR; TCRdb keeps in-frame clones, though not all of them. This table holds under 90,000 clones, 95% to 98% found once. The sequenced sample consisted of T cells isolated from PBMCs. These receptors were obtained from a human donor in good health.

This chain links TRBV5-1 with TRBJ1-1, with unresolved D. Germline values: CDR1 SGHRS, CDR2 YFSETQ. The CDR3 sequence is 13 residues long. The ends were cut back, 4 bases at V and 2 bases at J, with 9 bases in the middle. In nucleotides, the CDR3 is TGCGCCAGCAGCGTTCAGGTAAACACTGAAGCTTTCTTT. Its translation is CASSVQVNTEAFF.

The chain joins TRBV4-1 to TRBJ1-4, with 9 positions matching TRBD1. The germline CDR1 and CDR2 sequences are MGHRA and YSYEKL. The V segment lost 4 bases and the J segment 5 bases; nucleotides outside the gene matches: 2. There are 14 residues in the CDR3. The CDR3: CASSPDRGNEKLFF. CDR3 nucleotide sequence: TGCGCCAGCAGCCCAGACAGGGGGAATGAAAAACTGTTTTTT.

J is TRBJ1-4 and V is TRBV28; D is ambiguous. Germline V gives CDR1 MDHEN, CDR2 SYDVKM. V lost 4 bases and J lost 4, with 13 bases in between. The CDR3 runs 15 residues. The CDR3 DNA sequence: TGTGCCAGCAGTTCCCCTACAGAAAATAATGAAAAACTGTTTTTT. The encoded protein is CASSSPTENNEKLFF.

CDR3 amino acids: CASSLNNRDDTEAFF. The CDR3 bases are TGTGCCAGCAGTTTAAACAACAGGGATGACACTGAAGCTTTCTTT. V usage is TRBV27 and J usage is TRBJ1-1; TRBD1 might be the D (6 bases). V shed 2 bases and J shed 3 bases, with 13 bases lying between them. The length of the CDR3 is 15 residues. CDR1 is MNHEY, CDR2 SMNVEV, per germline (reference sequence).

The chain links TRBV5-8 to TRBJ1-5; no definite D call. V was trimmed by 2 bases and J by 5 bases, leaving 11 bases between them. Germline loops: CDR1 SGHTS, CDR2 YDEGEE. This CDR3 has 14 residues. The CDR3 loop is CASSFLVVYQPQHF. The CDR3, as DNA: TGTGCCAGCAGCTTCTTGGTAGTCTATCAGCCCCAGCATTTT.

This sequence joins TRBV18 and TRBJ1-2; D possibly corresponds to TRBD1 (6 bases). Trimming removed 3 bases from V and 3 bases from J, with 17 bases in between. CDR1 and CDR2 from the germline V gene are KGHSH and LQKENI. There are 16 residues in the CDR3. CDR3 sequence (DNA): TGTGCCAGCTCACCCGTCGGGGACAAGGCCGACTATGGCTACACCTTC. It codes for CASSPVGDKADYGYTF.

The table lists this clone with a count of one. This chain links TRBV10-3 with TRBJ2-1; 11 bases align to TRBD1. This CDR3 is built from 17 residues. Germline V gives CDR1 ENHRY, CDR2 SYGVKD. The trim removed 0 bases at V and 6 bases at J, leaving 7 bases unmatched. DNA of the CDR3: TGTGCCATCAGTGAGTCGGACAGGGGGCTATTAGGCAATGAGCAGTTCTTC. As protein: CAISESDRGLLGNEQFF.

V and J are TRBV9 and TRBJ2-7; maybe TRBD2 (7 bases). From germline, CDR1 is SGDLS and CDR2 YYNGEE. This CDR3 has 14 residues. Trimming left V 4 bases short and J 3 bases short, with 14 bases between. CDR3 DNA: TGTGCCAGCAGCCAAGGGGGGGTTGGCTACGAGCAGTACTTC. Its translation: CASSQGGVGYEQYF.

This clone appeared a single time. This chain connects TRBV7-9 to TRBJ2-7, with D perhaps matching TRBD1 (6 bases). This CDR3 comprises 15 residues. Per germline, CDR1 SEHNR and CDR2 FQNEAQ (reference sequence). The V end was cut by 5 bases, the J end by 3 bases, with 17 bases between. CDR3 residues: CASSGFRGEDYEQYF. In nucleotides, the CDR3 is TGTGCCAGCAGCGGCTTCAGGGGAGAGGACTACGAGCAGTACTTC. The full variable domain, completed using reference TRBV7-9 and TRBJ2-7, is DTGVSQNPRHKITKRGQNVTFRCDPISEHNRLYWYRQTLGQGPEFLTYFQNEAQLEKSRLLSDRFSAERPKGSFSTLEIQRTEQGDSAMYLCASSGFRGEDYEQYFGPGTRLTVT.

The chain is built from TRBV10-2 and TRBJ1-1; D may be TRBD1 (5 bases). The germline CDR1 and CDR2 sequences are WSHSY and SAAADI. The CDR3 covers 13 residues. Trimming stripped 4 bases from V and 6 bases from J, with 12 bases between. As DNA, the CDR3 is TGCGCCAGCAGTGTACAAGGGGTCCCTGAAGCTTTCTTT. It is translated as CASSVQGVPEAFF.

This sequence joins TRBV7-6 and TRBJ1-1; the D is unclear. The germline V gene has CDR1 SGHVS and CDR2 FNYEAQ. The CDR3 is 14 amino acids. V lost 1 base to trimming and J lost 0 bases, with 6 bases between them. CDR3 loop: CASSLGRLNTEAFF. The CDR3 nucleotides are TGTGCCAGCAGCTTAGGGCGGTTGAACACTGAAGCTTTCTTT.

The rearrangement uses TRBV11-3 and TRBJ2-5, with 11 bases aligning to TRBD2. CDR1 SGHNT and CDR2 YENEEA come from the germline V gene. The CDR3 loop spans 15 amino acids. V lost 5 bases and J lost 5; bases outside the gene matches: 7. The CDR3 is CASSQIAGGPETQYF. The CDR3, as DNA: TGTGCCAGCAGCCAGATAGCGGGAGGGCCGGAGACCCAGTACTTC.

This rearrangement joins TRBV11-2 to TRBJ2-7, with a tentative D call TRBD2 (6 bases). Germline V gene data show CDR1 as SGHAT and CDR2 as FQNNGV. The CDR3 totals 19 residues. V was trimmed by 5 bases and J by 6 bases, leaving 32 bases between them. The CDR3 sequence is CASSPTQGGPGSPPIEQYF. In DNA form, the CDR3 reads TGTGCCAGCAGCCCGACTCAAGGAGGGCCTGGGAGTCCCCCCATCGAGCAGTACTTC.

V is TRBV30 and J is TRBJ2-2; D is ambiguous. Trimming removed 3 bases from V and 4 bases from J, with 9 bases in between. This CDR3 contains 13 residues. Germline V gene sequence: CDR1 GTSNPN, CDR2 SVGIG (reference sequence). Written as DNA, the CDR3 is TGTGCCTGGAGGTCTATACCCACCGGGGAGCTGTTTTTT. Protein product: CAWRSIPTGELFF.

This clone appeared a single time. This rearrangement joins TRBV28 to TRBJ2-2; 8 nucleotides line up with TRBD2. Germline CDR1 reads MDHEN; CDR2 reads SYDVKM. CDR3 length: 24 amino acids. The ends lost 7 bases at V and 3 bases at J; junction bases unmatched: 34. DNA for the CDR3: TGTGCCAGCAACCCCCTGGGGGGGCTAGCGGGCGGGGGTAACGGGGGCCTTGACACCGGGGAGCTGTTTTTT. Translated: CASNPLGGLAGGGNGGLDTGELFF.

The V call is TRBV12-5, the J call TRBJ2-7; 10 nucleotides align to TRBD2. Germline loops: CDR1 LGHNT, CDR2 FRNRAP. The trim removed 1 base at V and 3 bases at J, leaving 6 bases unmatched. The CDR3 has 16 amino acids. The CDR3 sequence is CASGLASSGGDYEQYF. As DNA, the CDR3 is TGTGCTAGTGGTTTGGCGTCTAGCGGGGGAGACTACGAGCAGTACTTC.

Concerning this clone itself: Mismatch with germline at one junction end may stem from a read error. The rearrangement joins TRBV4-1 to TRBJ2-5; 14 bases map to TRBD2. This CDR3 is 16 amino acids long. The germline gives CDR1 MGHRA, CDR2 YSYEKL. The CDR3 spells CASSSRLAGGPEAQYF. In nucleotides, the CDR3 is TGCGCCAGCAGCTCCCGACTAGCGGGAGGGCCAGAGGCCCAGTACTTC.

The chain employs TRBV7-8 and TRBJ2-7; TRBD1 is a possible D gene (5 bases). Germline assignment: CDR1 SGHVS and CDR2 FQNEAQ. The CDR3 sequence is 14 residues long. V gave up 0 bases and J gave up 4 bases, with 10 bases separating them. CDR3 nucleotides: TGTGCCAGCAGCTTAGCCAGGGTTGGTTACGAGCAGTACTTC. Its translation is CASSLARVGYEQYF. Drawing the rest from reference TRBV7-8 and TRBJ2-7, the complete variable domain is GAGVSQSPRYKVAKRGQDVALRCDPISGHVSLFWYQQALGQGPEFLTYFQNEAQLDKSGLPSDRFFAERPEGSVSTLKIQRTQQEDSAVYLCASSLARVGYEQYFGPGTRLTVT.

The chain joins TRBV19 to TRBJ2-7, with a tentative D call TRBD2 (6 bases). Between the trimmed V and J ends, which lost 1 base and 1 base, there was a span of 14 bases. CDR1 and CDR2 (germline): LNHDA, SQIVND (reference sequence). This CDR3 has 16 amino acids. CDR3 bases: TGTGCCAGTAGTATAGTAGTGGGAGGCGGTTCCTACGAGCAGTACTTC. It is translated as CASSIVVGGGSYEQYF.

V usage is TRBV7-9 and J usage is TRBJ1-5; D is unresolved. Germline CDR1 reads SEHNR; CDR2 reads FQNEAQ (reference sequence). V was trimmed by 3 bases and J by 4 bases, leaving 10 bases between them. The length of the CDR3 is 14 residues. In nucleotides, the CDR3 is TGTGCCAGCAGCTTGCCAGGCATAAATCAGCCCCAGCATTTT. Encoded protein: CASSLPGINQPQHF.

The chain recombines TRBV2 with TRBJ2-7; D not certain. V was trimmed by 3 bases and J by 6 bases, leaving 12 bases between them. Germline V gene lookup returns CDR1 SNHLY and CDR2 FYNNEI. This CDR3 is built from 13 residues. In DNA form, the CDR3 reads TGTGCCAGCAGTGAGCCCTTTAGAATCGAGCAGTACTTC. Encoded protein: CASSEPFRIEQYF.

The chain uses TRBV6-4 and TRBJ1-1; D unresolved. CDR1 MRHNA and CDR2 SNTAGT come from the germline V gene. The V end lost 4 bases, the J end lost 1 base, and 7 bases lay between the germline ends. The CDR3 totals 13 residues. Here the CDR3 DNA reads TGTGCCAGCAGTGCGTTAGCGAACACTGAAGCTTTCTTT. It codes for CASSALANTEAFF.

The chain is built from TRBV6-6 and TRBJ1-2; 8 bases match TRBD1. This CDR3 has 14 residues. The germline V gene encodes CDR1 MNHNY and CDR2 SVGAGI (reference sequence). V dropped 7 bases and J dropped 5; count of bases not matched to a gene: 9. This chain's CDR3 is CASILGTGAYGYTF. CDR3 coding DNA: TGTGCCAGCATCCTCGGGACAGGCGCGTATGGCTACACCTTC.

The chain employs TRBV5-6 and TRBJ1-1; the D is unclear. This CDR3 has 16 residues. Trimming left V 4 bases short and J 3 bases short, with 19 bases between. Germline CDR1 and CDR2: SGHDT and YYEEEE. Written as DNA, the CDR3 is TGTGCCAGCAGCATTCATCCGGGCCCGCGGGACACTGAAGCTTTCTTT. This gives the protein CASSIHPGPRDTEAFF.

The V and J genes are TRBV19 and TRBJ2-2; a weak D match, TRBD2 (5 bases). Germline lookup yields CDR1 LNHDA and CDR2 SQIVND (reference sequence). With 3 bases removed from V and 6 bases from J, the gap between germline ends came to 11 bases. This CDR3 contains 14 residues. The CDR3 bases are TGTGCCAGTAGTATGCTAGCTGAGTCCGGGGAGCTGTTTTTT. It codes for CASSMLAESGELFF.

The CDR3 spells CATSRSTGDTEAFF. The CDR3 DNA reads as TGTGCCACCAGCAGATCAACAGGGGACACTGAAGCTTTCTTT. The chain combines TRBV15 with TRBJ1-1; 7 positions agree with TRBD1. This CDR3 comprises 14 residues. The V gene's germline CDR1 is LNHNV and CDR2 YYDKDF (reference sequence). V gave up 2 bases and J gave up 3 bases; unmatched junction bases: 3.